Described below is a single T cell receptor beta chain sequence and its context. As yet, its antigen is unknown. The data were obtained in a study of T cell responses to AZD1222 COVID-19 vaccine. Data came from immunoSEQ multiplex PCR; TCRdb stores just in-frame clones and leaves some out. The table has fewer than 85,000 clones, 88% seen once. The germline gives CDR1 DFQATT, CDR2 SNEGSKA (reference sequence). Trimming took 3 bases from V and 0 from J, leaving 14 bases between them. CDR3 length equals 15 residues. Study-level results: Spike-wide coverage was observed for vaccine-associated CD4 TCRs, with dominant responses at 160-218 and 743-854. Only a handful of individuals given AZD1222 were seropositive at baseline. Samples come after the peak T cell response, not at day 14. Donors were largely white British and mainly female; clonal diversity was possibly underestimated.

The sequence came from an adult who received the MenACWY meningococcal vaccine as a control. The chain has TRBV20-1 and TRBJ1-1, with a weak D call TRBD1 (5 bases). The input for sequencing was peripheral blood, taken 28 days after the second dose of the MenACWY control vaccine. In DNA form, the CDR3 reads TGCAGTGCTAGTAGTTCGGGGGGACTGAACACTGAAGCTTTCTTT. Encoded protein: CSASSSGGLNTEAFF.